A selection of T cell receptor beta chains follows, all from one sample in a study of early T cells in non-severe SARS-CoV-2 infection. TCRdb reprocessed the 5' RACE reads with MiXCR, giving one entry per CDR3 protein. The data show 75,000 to 100,000 distinct CDR3 sequences, roughly 15% seen once. Sequenced material: whole blood. Receptors were obtained from an adult who was a healthcare worker with PCR-confirmed SARS-CoV-2 infection or an uninfected control (not recorded which). CDR3s include the opening cysteine and the closing phenylalanine or tryptophan. Each record gives: D gene, clone size, J gene, V gene, CDR3 protein, CDR3 DNA. The D gene is left open where the match is weak. Part of the rows lack a size; the others show once, few, many or a class for expanded clones.

D: -; size: many; J: TRBJ2-7; V: TRBV6-1; CDR3: CASSEGYEQYF; DNA: TGTGCCAGCAGTGAAGGCTACGAGCAGTACTTC
D: -; size: few; J: TRBJ2-1; V: TRBV4-3; CDR3: CASSQGGTRLNEQFF; DNA: TGCGCCAGCAGCCAAGGGGGGACCCGCCTCAATGAGCAGTTCTTC
D: -; size: -; J: TRBJ1-1; V: TRBV5-1; CDR3: CASRESLNTEAFF; DNA: TGCGCCAGCAGAGAGTCCCTGAACACTGAAGCTTTCTTT
D: -; size: medium-sized; J: TRBJ2-3; V: TRBV11-2; CDR3: CASSPAAGAQDTQYF; DNA: TGTGCCAGCAGCCCCGCGGCAGGGGCGCAAGATACGCAGTATTTT
D: -; size: -; J: TRBJ1-3; V: TRBV12-3/TRBV12-4; CDR3: CASTPRATANTIYF; DNA: TGTGCCAGCACCCCCCGGGCGACAGCAAACACCATATATTTT
D: -; size: few; J: TRBJ2-3; V: TRBV7-8; CDR3: CASSLYGTTDDTQYF; DNA: TGTGCCAGCAGCTTATACGGGACCACTGATGATACGCAGTATTTT
D: TRBD2; size: -; J: TRBJ2-1; V: TRBV19; CDR3: CATARGSYNEQFF; DNA: TGTGCCACCGCGCGGGGGTCCTACAATGAGCAGTTCTTC
D: TRBD1; size: few; J: TRBJ1-2; V: TRBV11-2; CDR3: CASSLTGRGHTF; DNA: TGTGCCAGCAGCTTGACAGGGCGCGGCCACACCTTC
D: -; size: -; J: TRBJ1-3; V: TRBV30; CDR3: CAWTRSSGNTIYF; DNA: TGTGCCTGGACGCGGAGCTCTGGAAACACCATATATTTT
D: -; size: few; J: TRBJ2-5; V: TRBV7-8; CDR3: CASGRDFQETQYF; DNA: TGTGCCAGCGGACGGGACTTCCAAGAGACCCAGTACTTC
D: TRBD2; size: -; J: TRBJ2-3; V: TRBV20-1; CDR3: CSARGAGAHTDTQYF; DNA: TGCAGTGCTAGAGGAGCGGGGGCGCACACAGATACGCAGTATTTT
D: TRBD2; size: -; J: TRBJ2-3; V: TRBV5-6; CDR3: CASSPGLKEVTQYF; DNA: TGTGCCAGCAGCCCGGGACTAAAGGAAGTTACGCAGTATTTT
D: -; size: once; J: TRBJ1-2; V: TRBV6-5; CDR3: CASSSQQVNYGYTF; DNA: TGTGCCAGCAGTTCGCAGCAGGTTAACTATGGCTACACCTTC
D: -; size: few; J: TRBJ2-2; V: TRBV29-1; CDR3: CSVERDLAGELFF; DNA: TGCAGCGTTGAGCGGGATCTGGCCGGGGAGCTGTTTTTT
D: -; size: few; J: TRBJ1-4; V: TRBV28; CDR3: CASSTRPRQLFF; DNA: TGTGCCAGCAGTACCCGACCCAGGCAACTGTTTTTT
D: -; size: -; J: TRBJ1-5; V: TRBV28; CDR3: CASTLEQGSQPQHF; DNA: TGTGCCAGCACCCTCGAACAGGGTAGTCAGCCCCAGCATTTT
D: TRBD1; size: -; J: TRBJ2-7; V: TRBV14; CDR3: CASSPWRDRVFF; DNA: TGTGCCAGCAGCCCTTGGCGAGACAGGGTATTCTTC
D: -; size: few; J: TRBJ2-7; V: TRBV12-3/TRBV12-4; CDR3: CASSPSVGPPGEQYF; DNA: TGTGCCAGCAGTCCCTCAGTAGGACCGCCGGGCGAGCAGTACTTC
D: TRBD1; size: few; J: TRBJ2-7; V: TRBV5-1; CDR3: CASSVQGSGYEQYF; DNA: TGCGCCAGCAGCGTACAGGGGTCCGGGTACGAGCAGTACTTC
D: TRBD2; size: few; J: TRBJ2-7; V: TRBV19; CDR3: CASSHPSGTAYEQYF; DNA: TGTGCCAGTAGCCATCCTAGCGGAACGGCCTACGAGCAGTACTTC
D: -; size: -; J: TRBJ2-1; V: TRBV12-3/TRBV12-4; CDR3: CASSDGTAASSYNEQFF; DNA: TGTGCCAGCAGTGATGGGACGGCGGCAAGCTCCTACAATGAGCAGTTCTTC
D: -; size: -; J: TRBJ2-4; V: TRBV29-1; CDR3: CSVVPGRENIQYF; DNA: TGCAGCGTTGTTCCAGGGCGTGAAAACATTCAGTACTTC
D: -; size: few; J: TRBJ1-1; V: TRBV21-1; CDR3: CASSKTGTGGSRNTEAFF; DNA: TGTGCCAGCAGCAAAACCGGGACAGGGGGCTCCCGAAACACTGAAGCTTTCTTT
D: -; size: -; J: TRBJ2-1; V: TRBV12-3/TRBV12-4; CDR3: CASSFRVSTSSYNEQFF; DNA: TGTGCCAGCAGTTTCAGGGTCTCCACGAGCTCCTACAATGAGCAGTTCTTC
D: TRBD1; size: few; J: TRBJ1-1; V: TRBV11-2; CDR3: CASSLLDRENTEAFF; DNA: TGTGCCAGCAGCCTACTAGACAGGGAAAACACTGAAGCTTTCTTT
D: TRBD2; size: many; J: TRBJ2-6; V: TRBV4-3; CDR3: CASSDDTGTSGSMVSGANVLTF; DNA: TGCGCCAGCAGCGACGATACCGGGACTAGCGGGAGTATGGTATCTGGGGCCAACGTCCTGACTTTC
D: -; size: many; J: TRBJ2-7; V: TRBV2; CDR3: CASSGRQPVLYYEQYF; DNA: TGTGCCAGCAGTGGCAGGCAGCCAGTACTCTACTACGAGCAGTACTTC
D: -; size: -; J: TRBJ1-1; V: TRBV29-1; CDR3: CSVESQRRATEAFF; DNA: TGCAGCGTTGAATCCCAGAGGAGGGCGACTGAAGCTTTCTTT
D: -; size: many; J: TRBJ1-1; V: TRBV27; CDR3: CASSLSTLMNTEAFF; DNA: TGTGCCAGCAGTTTATCAACACTTATGAACACTGAAGCTTTCTTT
D: -; size: -; J: TRBJ1-2; V: TRBV25-1; CDR3: CASSYRDNYGYTF; DNA: TGTGCCAGCAGTTACCGGGACAACTATGGCTACACCTTC
D: -; size: -; J: TRBJ2-2; V: TRBV5-1; CDR3: CASSPGTLNTGELFF; DNA: TGCGCCAGCAGCCCAGGGACGCTGAACACCGGGGAGCTGTTTTTT
D: -; size: many; J: TRBJ1-1; V: TRBV7-8; CDR3: CASRRDRNTEAFF; DNA: TGTGCCAGCCGGCGAGACAGGAACACTGAAGCTTTCTTT
D: TRBD1; size: -; J: TRBJ1-5; V: TRBV3-1; CDR3: CASSRSGGGQPQHF; DNA: TGTGCCAGCAGCCGGTCAGGGGGCGGTCAGCCCCAGCATTTT
D: -; size: few; J: TRBJ2-2; V: TRBV9; CDR3: CASSVGSGPTGELFF; DNA: TGTGCCAGCAGCGTAGGCTCGGGGCCCACCGGGGAGCTGTTTTTT
D: -; size: few; J: TRBJ1-1; V: TRBV12-3/TRBV12-4; CDR3: CASRAGSDTEAFF; DNA: TGTGCCAGCAGAGCCGGGAGTGACACTGAAGCTTTCTTT
D: -; size: many; J: TRBJ2-3; V: TRBV5-6; CDR3: CASSFLTLTLGTDTQYF; DNA: TGTGCCAGCAGCTTCCTGACACTCACTTTGGGCACAGATACGCAGTATTTT
D: -; size: few; J: TRBJ2-2; V: TRBV28; CDR3: CASTPGTAGSTGELFF; DNA: TGTGCCAGCACCCCAGGGACCGCGGGGAGCACCGGGGAGCTGTTTTTT
D: TRBD2; size: many; J: TRBJ2-5; V: TRBV3-1; CDR3: CASSQDLSGGLKTQYF; DNA: TGTGCCAGCAGCCAAGATTTATCGGGGGGGCTGAAGACCCAGTACTTC
D: -; size: -; J: TRBJ2-1; V: TRBV6-2/TRBV6-3; CDR3: CASSRQYNEQFF; DNA: TGTGCCAGCAGCAGACAGTACAATGAGCAGTTCTTC
D: TRBD2; size: few; J: TRBJ2-5; V: TRBV11-2; CDR3: CASSSGLARETQYF; DNA: TGTGCCAGCAGCTCGGGACTAGCGCGAGAGACCCAGTACTTC
D: TRBD1; size: -; J: TRBJ1-2; V: TRBV2; CDR3: CASRVTGGNYGYTF; DNA: TGTGCCAGCAGGGTGACAGGGGGCAACTATGGCTACACCTTC
D: TRBD2; size: -; J: TRBJ2-3; V: TRBV19; CDR3: CATREGLVTDTQYF; DNA: TGTGCCACTCGGGAGGGCCTTGTCACAGATACGCAGTATTTT
D: TRBD2; size: -; J: TRBJ2-7; V: TRBV20-1; CDR3: CSARKREGPFYEQYF; DNA: TGCAGTGCTAGGAAGCGGGAGGGCCCATTTTACGAGCAGTACTTC
D: -; size: many; J: TRBJ1-5; V: TRBV6-1; CDR3: CASSRPGVSNQPQHF; DNA: TGTGCCAGCAGTCGTCCAGGGGTCTCCAATCAGCCCCAGCATTTT
D: TRBD1; size: -; J: TRBJ1-6; V: TRBV7-9; CDR3: CASSSDRVALNSPLHF; DNA: TGTGCCAGCAGCTCGGACAGGGTGGCGTTGAATTCACCCCTCCACTTT